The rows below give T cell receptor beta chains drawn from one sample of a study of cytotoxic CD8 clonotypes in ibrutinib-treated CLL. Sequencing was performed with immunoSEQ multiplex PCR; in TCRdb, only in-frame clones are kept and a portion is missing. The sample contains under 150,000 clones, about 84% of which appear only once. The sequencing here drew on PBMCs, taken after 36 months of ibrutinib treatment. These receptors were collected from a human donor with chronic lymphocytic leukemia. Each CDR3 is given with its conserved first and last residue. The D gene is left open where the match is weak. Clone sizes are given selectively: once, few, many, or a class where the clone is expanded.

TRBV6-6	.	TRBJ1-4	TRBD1	TGTGCCAGCAGTTATCCGAACAGGGGTTTAGAAAAACTGTTTTTT	CASSYPNRGLEKLFF
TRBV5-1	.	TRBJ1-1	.	TGCGCCAGCAGCCCCGGGTATGGGGTAGAAGCTTTCTTT	CASSPGYGVEAFF
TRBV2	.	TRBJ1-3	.	TGTGCCAGCAGTGACGAGCCGACCTCTGGAAACACCATATATTTT	CASSDEPTSGNTIYF
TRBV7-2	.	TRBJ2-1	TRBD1	TGTGCCAGCAGCTTAACAGGGGCGGCTGCTGAGCAGTTCTTC	CASSLTGAAAEQFF
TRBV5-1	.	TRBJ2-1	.	TGCGCCAGCAGCTTGGGAGGCAGGGATGAGCAGTTCTTC	CASSLGGRDEQFF
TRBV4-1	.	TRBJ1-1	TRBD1	TGCGCCAGCAGCCAATGGACAGGGGGTCCTGAAGCTTTCTTT	CASSQWTGGPEAFF
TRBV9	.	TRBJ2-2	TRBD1	TGTGCCAGCAGCGTAGGCCCGGGACAGGTGACGAACACCGGGGAGCTGTTTTTT	CASSVGPGQVTNTGELFF
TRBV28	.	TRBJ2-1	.	TGTGCCAGCAGTTCCCCGGCTAGTACGAGCTCCTACAATGAGCAGTTCTTC	CASSSPASTSSYNEQFF
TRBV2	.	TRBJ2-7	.	TGTGCCAGCAGTGAGAGACCCCTGGGGTACGAGCAGTACTTC	CASSERPLGYEQYF
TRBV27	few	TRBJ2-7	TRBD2	TGTGCCAGCAGTTTGTCAGCGGGAGTGTACGAGCAGTACTTC	CASSLSAGVYEQYF
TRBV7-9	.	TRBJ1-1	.	TGTGCCAGCAGCTTAGGAGGGGGTGATCCTCTGGGCACTGAAGCTTTCTTT	CASSLGGGDPLGTEAFF
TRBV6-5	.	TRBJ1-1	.	TGTGCCAGCAGTTACTCGGCCGGGGTTGGTGAAGCTTTCTTT	CASSYSAGVGEAFF
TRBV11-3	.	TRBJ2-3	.	TGTGCCAGCAGCTTTAATGAAGATACGCAGTATTTT	CASSFNEDTQYF
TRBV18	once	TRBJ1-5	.	TGTGCCAGCTCAGGCGGGACCGCTCCGGGGCCCCAGCATTTT	CASSGGTAPGPQHF
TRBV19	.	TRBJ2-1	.	TGTGCCAGTAGTATCAGGACGTTCTACAATGAGCAGTTCTTC	CASSIRTFYNEQFF
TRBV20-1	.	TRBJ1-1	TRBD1	TGCAGTGCTCCTCGGACAGGGCGTGCTTTCTTT	CSAPRTGRAFF
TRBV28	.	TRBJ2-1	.	TGTGCCAGCAGCTTTATTACCGAGCAGTTCTTC	CASSFITEQFF
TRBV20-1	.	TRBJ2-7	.	TGCAGTGCGACGACCCTCGACGAGCAGTACTTC	CSATTLDEQYF
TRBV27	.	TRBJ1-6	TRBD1	TGTGCCAGCAGTTTGGACCAGGGGGATAATTCACCCCTCCACTTT	CASSLDQGDNSPLHF
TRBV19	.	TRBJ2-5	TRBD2	TGTGCCAGTAGTACGGATCGACTAGCGGGAGGGGAGACCCAGTACTTC	CASSTDRLAGGETQYF
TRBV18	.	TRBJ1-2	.	TGTGCCAGCTCACCGTCACCGGGACCCGCTAACTATGGCTACACCTTC	CASSPSPGPANYGYTF
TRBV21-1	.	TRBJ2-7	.	TGTGCCAGCAGCGCGCGGGACAGGGCTTACGAGCAGTACTTC	CASSARDRAYEQYF
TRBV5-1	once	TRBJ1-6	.	TGCGCCAGCAGCGCGACAGCGAGACATTCACCCCTCCACTTT	CASSATARHSPLHF
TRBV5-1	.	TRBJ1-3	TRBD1	TGCGCCAGCAGCTTGTCTCCAACAGGGGATGGAAACACCATATATTTT	CASSLSPTGDGNTIYF
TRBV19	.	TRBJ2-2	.	TGTGCCAGTAATATGAGGGGTCGCGCGAACACCGGGGAGCTGTTTTTT	CASNMRGRANTGELFF
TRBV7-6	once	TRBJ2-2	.	TGTGCCAGCAGCTTAGGGGTGGGGCCAGCTTCGAACACCGGGGAGCTGTTTTTT	CASSLGVGPASNTGELFF
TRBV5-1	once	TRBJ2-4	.	TGCGCCAGCAGCTTTCGGACAGGGAGGGACATTCAGTACTTC	CASSFRTGRDIQYF
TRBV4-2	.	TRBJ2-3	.	TGTGCCAGCAGCCACACCCTTTTGGGACGCACAGATACGCAGTATTTT	CASSHTLLGRTDTQYF
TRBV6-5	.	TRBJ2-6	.	TGTGCCAGCAGTTTAAGGGGCTCTGGGGCCAACGTCCTGACTTTC	CASSLRGSGANVLTF
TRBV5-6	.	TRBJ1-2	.	TGTGCCAGCAGCGGAGGAGGGGATGGCTACACCTTC	CASSGGGDGYTF
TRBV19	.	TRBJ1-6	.	TGTGCCAGTAGTATCCGAGGGATAAACTCACCCCTCCACTTT	CASSIRGINSPLHF
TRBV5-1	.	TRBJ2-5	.	TGCGCCAGCAGACCCGGGACGGGGAAAGAGACCCAGTACTTC	CASRPGTGKETQYF
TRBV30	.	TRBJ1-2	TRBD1	TGTGCCTTACGACAGGGCGGCGGCTACACCTTC	CALRQGGGYTF
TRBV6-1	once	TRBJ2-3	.	TGTGCCAGCAGTGGGTGGCCAGATACGCAGTATTTT	CASSGWPDTQYF
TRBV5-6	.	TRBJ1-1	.	TGTGCCAGCAGCTTTGGATCGAGGGGAGGGCGCACTGAAGCTTTCTTT	CASSFGSRGGRTEAFF
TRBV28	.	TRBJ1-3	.	TGTGCCAGCACCCTGAGTAACACCATATATTTT	CASTLSNTIYF
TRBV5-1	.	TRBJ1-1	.	TGCGCCAGCAGCTTAGGCCCCCGACAGGCTATGAACACTGAAGCTTTCTTT	CASSLGPRQAMNTEAFF
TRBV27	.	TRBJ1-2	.	TGTGCCAGCAGTTTAGCGCAGGGTCGGGTTGGCTACACCTTC	CASSLAQGRVGYTF
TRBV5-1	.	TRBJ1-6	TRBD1	TGCGCCAGCAGCTTAACAGGGGTTCACTCACCCCTCCACTTT	CASSLTGVHSPLHF
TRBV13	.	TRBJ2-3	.	TGTGCCAGCAGCTTATTTGCGGGACTGAGCACAGATACGCAGTATTTT	CASSLFAGLSTDTQYF
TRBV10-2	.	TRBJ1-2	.	TGCGCCAGTTCCTTACAGGGCGAAGGTGGCTACACCTTC	CASSLQGEGGYTF
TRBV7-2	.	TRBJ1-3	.	TGTGCCAGCAGCTTAGCGGGGGACAACACCATATATTTT	CASSLAGDNTIYF
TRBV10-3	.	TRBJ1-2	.	TGTGCCATCAGTGAGTCGATTGGAAGTGGCTACACCTTC	CAISESIGSGYTF
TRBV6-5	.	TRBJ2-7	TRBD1	TGTGCCAGCATGATCGGGACAGGGGGCTACGAGCAGTACTTC	CASMIGTGGYEQYF
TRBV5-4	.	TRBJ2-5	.	TGTGCCAGCAGCTTGGATGGTTGGGGGGCCTACGAGACCCAGTACTTC	CASSLDGWGAYETQYF
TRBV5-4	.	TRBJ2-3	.	TGTGCCAGCAGCACCCCACAGGGAACCACAGATACGCAGTATTTT	CASSTPQGTTDTQYF
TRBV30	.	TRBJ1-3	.	TGTGCCTGGAGTCGACGTGGACAGAACAAGGGAAACACCATATATTTT	CAWSRRGQNKGNTIYF
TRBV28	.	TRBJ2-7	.	TGTGCCAGCAGTTTACCCACAGGTTCCCACGAGCAGTACTTC	CASSLPTGSHEQYF
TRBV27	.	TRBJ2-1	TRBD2	TGTGCCACCAAAAATAGGCGCAGCGGGGGGGCAAATGAGCAGTTCTTC	CATKNRRSGGANEQFF
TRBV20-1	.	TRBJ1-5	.	TGCAGTGCTAAGGGGGGACAGCCCCAGCATTTT	CSAKGGQPQHF
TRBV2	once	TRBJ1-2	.	TGTGCCAGCAGTGGTGGAGCTAACTATGGCTACACCTTC	CASSGGANYGYTF
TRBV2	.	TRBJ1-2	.	TGTGCCAGCAGTTCTAGAATCGCCCTTGGCTACACCTTC	CASSSRIALGYTF
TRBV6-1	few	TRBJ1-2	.	TGTGCCGCCCAATTGGGGGGGGCGGATGGCTACACCTTC	CAAQLGGADGYTF
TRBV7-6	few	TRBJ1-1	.	TGTGCCAGCAGCTTAGTCCTAGGGTCGGGCACTGAAGCTTTCTTT	CASSLVLGSGTEAFF
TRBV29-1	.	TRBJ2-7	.	TGCAGCGTTGAGGCGACCTTGTCCTACGAGCAGTACTTC	CSVEATLSYEQYF
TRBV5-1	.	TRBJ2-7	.	TGCGCCAGCAGCTTAAGACCCCCGGCCTACGAGCAGTACTTC	CASSLRPPAYEQYF
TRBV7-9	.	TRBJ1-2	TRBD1	TGTGCCAGCAGCTTAGACGGGACAGGGAAAAGTGGCTACACCTTC	CASSLDGTGKSGYTF
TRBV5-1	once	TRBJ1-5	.	TGCGCCAGCAGCACCGGGACGGGAAATCAGCCCCAGCATTTT	CASSTGTGNQPQHF
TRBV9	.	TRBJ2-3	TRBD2	TGTGCCAGCAGCGTAGTACTAGCGAGCACAGATACGCAGTATTTT	CASSVVLASTDTQYF
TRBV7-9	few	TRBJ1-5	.	TGTGCCAGCAGCTTAGCAGGGCAGTGGGAGAGCAATCAGCCCCAGCATTTT	CASSLAGQWESNQPQHF